This T cell receptor (beta chain) was retrieved from a study of glioma-infiltrating T cells after dendritic cell vaccination. Up to about 2 ug genomic DNA was used for TCRB CDR3 amplification. TCRdb's copy holds only in-frame clones and misses some; the assay was immunoSEQ multiplex PCR. This sample has tens of thousands of clones, with roughly 85% found just once. Time point denoted: after dendritic cell vaccination, including at tumor progression/relapse. The CDR3 runs 15 residues. Germline loops: CDR1 SGHDT, CDR2 YYEEEE. V lost 0 bases and J 7 bases, leaving 13 bases between the germline ends. The chain combines TRBV5-6 with TRBJ1-4, with a weak D call TRBD1 (6 bases). The clonotype comes from a human donor with glioblastoma. The sequenced sample was blood, obtained after dendritic cell vaccination. The CDR3 is CASSLGQGRGEKLFF. The DNA of the CDR3 is TGTGCCAGCAGCTTGGGCCAGGGCAGGGGTGAAAAACTGTTTTTT.